One sample yielded the 10 T cell receptor beta chains listed below, sequenced in a study of blood T cell repertoires in COVID-19. The repertoire was sequenced with immunoSEQ multiplex PCR; TCRdb's copy has only in-frame clones and lacks some. In the table there are some 90,000 clones, approximately 89% of which are singletons. The sequenced sample was peripheral blood. The receptors originated from a man in his forties or fifties with acute or convalescent COVID-19.

The rearrangement uses TRBV19 and TRBJ2-1, with a possible D match to TRBD1 (6 bases). V lost 5 bases, J lost 0 bases, and 8 bases lay in between. This CDR3 has 14 residues. In germline, CDR1 is LNHDA, CDR2 SQIVND (reference sequence). CDR3 amino acids: CASSDRSSYNEQFF. The DNA for the CDR3 is TGTGCCAGTAGTGACAGGAGCTCCTACAATGAGCAGTTCTTC.

V usage is TRBV7-2 and J usage is TRBJ2-1; 8 nucleotides line up with TRBD1. CDR3 length: 14 amino acids. V shed 5 bases, J shed 6 bases, and the junction held 6 bases outside the gene matches. CDR1 SGHTA and CDR2 FQGNSA come from the germline V gene. The CDR3 DNA follows: TGTGCCAGCAGCCCCAGGACAGGGACCAATGAGCAGTTCTTC. Translating gives CASSPRTGTNEQFF.

The chain is built from TRBV11-2 and TRBJ2-7, with a tentative D call TRBD1 (5 bases). In germline, CDR1 is SGHAT, CDR2 FQNNGV. Trimming pared 4 bases from V and 5 bases from J, leaving 15 bases between. The CDR3 is 14 residues long. This chain's CDR3 is CASSSRQYSNEQYV. The DNA of the CDR3 is TGTGCCAGCAGCTCCCGACAGTATTCAAACGAGCAGTACGTC.

CDR3 in amino acids: CASSAIRDNYEQYV. CDR3 in DNA: TGTGCCAGCAGTGCGATCCGGGACAACTACGAGCAGTACGTC. V gene TRBV11-2 combines with J gene TRBJ2-7; maybe TRBD1 (6 bases). The germline CDR1 and CDR2 sequences are SGHAT and FQNNGV. The CDR3 length is 14 residues. V was clipped by 6 bases and J by 3 bases, with 15 bases between them.

This chain connects TRBV7-3 to TRBJ2-3; 8 nucleotides line up with TRBD2. CDR3 length equals 14 residues. Trimming cost V 2 bases and J 3 bases; bases outside gene matches: 1. Germline V gene lookup returns CDR1 SGHTA and CDR2 FQGTGA. The CDR3 protein is CASSLRGGTDTQYF. The CDR3 DNA follows: TGTGCCAGCAGCTTACGCGGGGGGACAGATACGCAGTATTTT.

The CDR3 loop reads CASSSGQEYIETQYF. The DNA of the CDR3 is TGTGCCAGCAGCTCAGGACAAGAGTACATAGAGACCCAGTACTTC. The chain has TRBV7-2 and TRBJ2-5; D possibly corresponds to TRBD1 (5 bases). The V gene lost 4 bases and the J gene lost 4 bases, with 16 bases spanning the gap. CDR1 is SGHTA, CDR2 FQGNSA, per germline. CDR3 length equals 15 residues.

The chain carries TRBV4-3 and TRBJ1-2; a weak D match, TRBD1 (6 bases). Germline lookup yields CDR1 LGHNA and CDR2 YSLEER. The CDR3 runs 15 residues. Deletions cut 0 bases from V and 8 bases from J, with 16 bases between. CDR3 residues: CASSQDINRVIGYTF. CDR3 sequence (DNA): TGCGCCAGCAGCCAAGATATAAACAGGGTAATCGGCTACACCTTC.

The genes are TRBV28 and TRBJ1-1; 8 nucleotides match TRBD1. Unmatched junction bases numbered 5, after V lost 3 bases and J lost 5 bases. This CDR3 is built from 14 residues. Germline CDR1 reads MDHEN; CDR2 reads SYDVKM. In DNA, the CDR3 is TGTGCCAGCAGTTTTCGACAGGGGAATACTGAAGCTTTCTTT. This encodes CASSFRQGNTEAFF.

This chain connects TRBV3-1 (or the pseudogene TRBV3-2) to TRBJ2-3; 8 nucleotides line up with TRBD2. Trimming at V came to 4 bases and at J to 5 bases, leaving 8 bases not matched to a gene. In germline, CDR1 is LGHDT, CDR2 YNNKEL (reference sequence). The CDR3 is 15 residues long. CDR3 nucleotide sequence: TGTGCCAGCAGCCCCCCAGCGGGAGAGGGAGATACGCAGTATTTT. Translated: CASSPPAGEGDTQYF.

The DNA of the CDR3 is TGTGCCAGCAGCAAAGAAAAAGGTGGACTAGCGGGACGGGGGGAGACCCAGTACTTC. This codes for CASSKEKGGLAGRGETQYF. The chain uses TRBV21-1 and TRBJ2-5; the D segment call TRBD2 is taken from the table without a DNA check. TRBV21-1 is deemed a pseudogene. The CDR3 runs to 19 residues.